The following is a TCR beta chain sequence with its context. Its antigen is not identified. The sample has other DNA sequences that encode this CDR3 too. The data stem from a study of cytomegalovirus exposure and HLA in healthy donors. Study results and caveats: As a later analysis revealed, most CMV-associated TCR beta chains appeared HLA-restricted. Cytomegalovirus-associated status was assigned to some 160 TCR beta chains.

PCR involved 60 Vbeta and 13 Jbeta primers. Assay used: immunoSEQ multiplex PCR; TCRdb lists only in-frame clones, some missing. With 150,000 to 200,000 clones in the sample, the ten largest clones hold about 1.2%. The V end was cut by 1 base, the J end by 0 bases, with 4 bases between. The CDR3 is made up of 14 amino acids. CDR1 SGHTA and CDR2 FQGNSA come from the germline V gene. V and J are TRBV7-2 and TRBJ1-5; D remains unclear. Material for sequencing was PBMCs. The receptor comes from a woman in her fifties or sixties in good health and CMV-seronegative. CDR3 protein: CASSLDSSNQPQHF. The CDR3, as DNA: TGTGCCAGCAGCTTAGACAGTAGCAATCAGCCCCAGCATTTT.